The 3 T cell receptor beta chains below come from one sample, sequenced in a study of tumor-infiltrating lymphocytes in localized non-small cell lung cancer. Some clones are missing from TCRdb's copy, which holds only in-frame ones; the method was immunoSEQ multiplex PCR. Of 12,000 or so clones in the sample, around 76% were seen once. The sequenced sample consisted of lung tumor tissue. The receptors stem from a human donor with non-small cell lung cancer.

The gene calls are TRBV7-9 and TRBJ1-1; 12 positions agree with TRBD1. The CDR3 sequence is 15 residues long. From germline, CDR1 is SEHNR and CDR2 FQNEAQ (reference sequence). Trimming took 8 bases from V and 4 from J; bases not matched to a gene: 8. The CDR3 DNA reads TGTGCCAGCTCCGGGACAGGGGGCATGGGCACTGAAGCTTTCTTT. Its protein product is CASSGTGGMGTEAFF.

The chain employs TRBV5-8 and TRBJ2-4; maybe TRBD2 (6 bases). The CDR3 runs 16 residues. Germline CDR1 and CDR2: SGHTS and YDEGEE. With 4 bases removed from V and 0 bases from J, the gap between germline ends came to 14 bases. DNA of the CDR3: TGTGCCAGCAGCCCCGGACGGGGGATAGCCAAAAACATTCAGTACTTC. Translation: CASSPGRGIAKNIQYF.

Within the sample, this clone is medium-sized. This chain joins TRBV14 and TRBJ1-1; possibly TRBD1 for D (6 bases). V lost 4 bases, J lost 4 bases, and 10 bases lay in between. The germline gives CDR1 SGHDN, CDR2 FVKESK. The CDR3 runs 13 residues. The CDR3 loop reads CASSPGHLTEAFF. The CDR3 nucleotides read TGTGCCAGCAGCCCGGGACACCTCACTGAAGCTTTCTTT.